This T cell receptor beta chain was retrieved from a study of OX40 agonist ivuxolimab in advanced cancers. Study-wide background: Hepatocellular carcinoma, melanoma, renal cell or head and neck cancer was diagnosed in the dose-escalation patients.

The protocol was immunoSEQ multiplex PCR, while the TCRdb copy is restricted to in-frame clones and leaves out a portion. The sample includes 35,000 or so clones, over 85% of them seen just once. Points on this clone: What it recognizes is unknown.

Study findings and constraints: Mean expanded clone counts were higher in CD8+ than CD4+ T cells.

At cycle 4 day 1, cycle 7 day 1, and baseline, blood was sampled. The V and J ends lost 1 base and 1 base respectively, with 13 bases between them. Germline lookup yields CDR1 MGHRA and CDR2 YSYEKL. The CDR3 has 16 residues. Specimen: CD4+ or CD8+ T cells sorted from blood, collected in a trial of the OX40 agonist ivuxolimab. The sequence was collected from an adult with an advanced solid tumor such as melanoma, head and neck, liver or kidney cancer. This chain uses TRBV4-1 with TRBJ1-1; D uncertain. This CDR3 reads CASSQAAFPGNTEAFF. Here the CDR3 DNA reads TGCGCCAGCAGCCAAGCGGCTTTCCCAGGGAACACTGAAGCTTTCTTT.